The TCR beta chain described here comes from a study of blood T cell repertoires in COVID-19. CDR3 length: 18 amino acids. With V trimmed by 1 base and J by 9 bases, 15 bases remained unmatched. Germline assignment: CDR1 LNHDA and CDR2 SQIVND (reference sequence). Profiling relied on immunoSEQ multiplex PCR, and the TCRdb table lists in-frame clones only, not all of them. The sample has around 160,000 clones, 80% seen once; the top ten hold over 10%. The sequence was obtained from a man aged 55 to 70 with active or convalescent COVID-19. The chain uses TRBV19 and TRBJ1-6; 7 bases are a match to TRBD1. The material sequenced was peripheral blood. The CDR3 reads CASSIAGNRGTDSSPLHF. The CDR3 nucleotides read TGTGCCAGTAGTATAGCCGGGAACAGGGGCACGGACTCTTCACCCCTCCACTTT.